The clone carrying this TCR beta chain has more than one count but fewer than ten. What it binds is not known. Method: immunoSEQ multiplex PCR; TCRdb's copy keeps in-frame clones and lacks some. The sample consists of some 3,300 clones, about 53% of them appearing once. Germline CDR1 KGHSH, CDR2 LQKENI. V shed 3 bases and J shed 0 bases, with 15 bases lying between them. The length of the CDR3 is 16 residues. This sample is part of a study of CXCR4 blockade with PD-1 therapy in pancreatic cancer. The archived tumor blocks came from patients without neoadjuvant therapy before resection. Study results and caveats: Survival did not correlate with tumor clonality, which averaged approximately 0.15 versus 0.05.

The V and J genes are TRBV18 and TRBJ2-7; perhaps TRBD1 as D (6 bases). The clonotype originates from a human donor with pancreatic ductal adenocarcinoma. The sample comprised tumor tissue. Here the CDR3 reads CASSPPWTENSYEQYF. CDR3 DNA sequence: TGTGCCAGCTCACCTCCCTGGACAGAAAACTCCTACGAGCAGTACTTC.